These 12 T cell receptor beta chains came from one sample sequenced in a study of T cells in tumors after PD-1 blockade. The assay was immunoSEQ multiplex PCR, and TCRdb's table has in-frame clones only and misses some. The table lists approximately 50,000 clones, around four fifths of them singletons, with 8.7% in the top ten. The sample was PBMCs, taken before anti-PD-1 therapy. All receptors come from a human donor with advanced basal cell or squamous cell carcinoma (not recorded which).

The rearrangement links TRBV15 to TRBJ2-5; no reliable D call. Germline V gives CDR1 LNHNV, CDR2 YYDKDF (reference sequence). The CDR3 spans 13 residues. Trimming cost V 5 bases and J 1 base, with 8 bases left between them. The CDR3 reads CATSRTGQETQYF. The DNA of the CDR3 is TGTGCCACCAGCCGGACCGGCCAAGAGACCCAGTACTTC.

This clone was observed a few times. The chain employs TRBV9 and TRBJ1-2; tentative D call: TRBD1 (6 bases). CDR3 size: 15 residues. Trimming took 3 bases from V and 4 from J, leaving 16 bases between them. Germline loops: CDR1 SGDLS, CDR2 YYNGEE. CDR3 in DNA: TGTGCCAGCAGCGACCCTACAGGGTTAAGCTATGGCTACACCTTC. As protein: CASSDPTGLSYGYTF. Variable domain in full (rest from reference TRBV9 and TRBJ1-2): DSGVTQTPKHLITATGQRVTLRCSPRSGDLSVYWYQQSLDQGLQFLIQYYNGEERAKGNILERFSAQQFPDLHSELNLSSLELGDSALYFCASSDPTGLSYGYTFGSGTRLTVV.

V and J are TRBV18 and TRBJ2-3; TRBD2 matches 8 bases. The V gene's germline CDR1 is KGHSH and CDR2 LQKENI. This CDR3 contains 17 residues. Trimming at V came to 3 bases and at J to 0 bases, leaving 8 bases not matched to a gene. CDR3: CASSPRTGGQSTDTQYF. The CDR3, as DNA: TGTGCCAGCTCACCCCGAACGGGGGGGCAGAGCACAGATACGCAGTATTTT. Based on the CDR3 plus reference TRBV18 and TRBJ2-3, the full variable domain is NAGVMQNPRHLVRRRGQEARLRCSPMKGHSHVYWYRQLPEEGLKFMVYLQKENIIDESGMPKERFSAEFPKEGPSILRIQQVVRGDSAAYFCASSPRTGGQSTDTQYFGPGTRLTVL.

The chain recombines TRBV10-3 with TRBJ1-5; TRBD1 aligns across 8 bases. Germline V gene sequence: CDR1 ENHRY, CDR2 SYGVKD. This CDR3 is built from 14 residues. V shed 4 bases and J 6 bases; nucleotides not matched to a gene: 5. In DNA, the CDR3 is TGTGCCATCAGTGCACAGGGGGAGGGTCAGCCCCAGCATTTT. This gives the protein CAISAQGEGQPQHF.

Written as DNA, the CDR3 is TGTGCCAGACACCCAAGGGGTCCCTATGGCTACACCTTC. It encodes CARHPRGPYGYTF. The V and J genes are TRBV12-3 or TRBV12-4 and TRBJ1-2, with D possibly TRBD1 on 5 matching bases. Trimming removed 9 bases from V and 4 bases from J, with 15 bases in between. This CDR3 contains 13 residues.

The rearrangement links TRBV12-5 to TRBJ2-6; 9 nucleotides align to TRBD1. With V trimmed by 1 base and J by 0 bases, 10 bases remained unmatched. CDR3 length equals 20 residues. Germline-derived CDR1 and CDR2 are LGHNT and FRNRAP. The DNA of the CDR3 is TGTGCTAGTGGTTTGGCACGCGGTGGGACAGGGCACTCTGGGGCCAACGTCCTGACTTTC. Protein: CASGLARGGTGHSGANVLTF.

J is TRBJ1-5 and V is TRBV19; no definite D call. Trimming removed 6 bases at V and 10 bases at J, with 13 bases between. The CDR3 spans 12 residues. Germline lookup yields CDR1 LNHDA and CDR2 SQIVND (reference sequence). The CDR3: CASRPPEGPQHF. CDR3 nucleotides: TGTGCCAGTAGACCTCCAGAGGGACCCCAGCATTTT.

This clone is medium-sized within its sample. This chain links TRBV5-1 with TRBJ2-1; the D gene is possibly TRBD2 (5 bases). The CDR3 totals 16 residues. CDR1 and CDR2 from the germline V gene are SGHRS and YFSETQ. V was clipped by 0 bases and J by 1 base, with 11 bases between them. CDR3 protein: CASSLEVGVSYNEQFF. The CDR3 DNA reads TGCGCCAGCAGCTTGGAAGTGGGAGTTTCCTACAATGAGCAGTTCTTC.

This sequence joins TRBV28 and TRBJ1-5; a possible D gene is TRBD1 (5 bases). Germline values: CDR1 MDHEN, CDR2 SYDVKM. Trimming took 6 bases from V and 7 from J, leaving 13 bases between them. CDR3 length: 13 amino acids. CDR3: CASSGGGGQPQHF. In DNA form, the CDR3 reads TGTGCCAGCAGCGGGGGGGGAGGCCAGCCCCAGCATTTT. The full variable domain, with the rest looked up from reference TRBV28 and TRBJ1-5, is DVKVTQSSRYLVKRTGEKVFLECVQDMDHENMFWYRQDPGLGLRLIYFSYDVKMKEKGDIPEGYSVSREKKERFSLILESASTNQTSMYLCASSGGGGQPQHFGDGTRLSIL.

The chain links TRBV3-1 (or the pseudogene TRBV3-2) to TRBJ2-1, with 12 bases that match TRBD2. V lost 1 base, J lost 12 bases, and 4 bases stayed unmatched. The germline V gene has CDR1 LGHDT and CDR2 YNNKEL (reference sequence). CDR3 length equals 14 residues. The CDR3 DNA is TGTGCCAGCAGCCAAGGGACTAGCGGGGTGTGGCAGTTCTTC. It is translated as CASSQGTSGVWQFF.

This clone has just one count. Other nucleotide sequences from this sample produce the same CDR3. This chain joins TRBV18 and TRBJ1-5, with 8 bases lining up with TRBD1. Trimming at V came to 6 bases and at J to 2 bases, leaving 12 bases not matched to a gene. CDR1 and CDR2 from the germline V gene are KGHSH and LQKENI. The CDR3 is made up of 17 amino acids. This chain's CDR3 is CASSPGTGRGRNQPQHF. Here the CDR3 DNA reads TGTGCCAGCTCGCCCGGGACAGGACGGGGGCGCAATCAGCCCCAGCATTTT.

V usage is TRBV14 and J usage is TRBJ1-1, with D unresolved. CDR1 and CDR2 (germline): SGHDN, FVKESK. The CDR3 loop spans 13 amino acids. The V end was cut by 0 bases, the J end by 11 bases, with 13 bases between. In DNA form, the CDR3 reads TGTGCCAGCAGCCAAGATTGGGGAATACAGGCTTTCTTT. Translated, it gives CASSQDWGIQAFF.